What follows describes a single T cell receptor beta chain. The data were taken from a study of blood T cell repertoires in COVID-19. Looking at the study overall: The cDNA or gDNA used as material had been derived from T cells, B-cell-depleted T cells, or PBMCs.

Study processing details: Reference gene primer amplification gave nucleated cell count estimates. Data came from immunoSEQ multiplex PCR; TCRdb stores just in-frame clones and leaves some out. V and J calls plus clone size are reproduced from that table; the DNA served to infer D and trimming. The sample includes 55,000 to 75,000 clones, about 88% of them seen just once. V was shortened by 1 base and J by 5 bases, with 9 bases between the two germline ends. There are 13 residues in the CDR3. The germline V gene has CDR1 KGHSH and CDR2 LQKENI. This sequence joins TRBV18 and TRBJ2-7, with a tentative D call TRBD1 (6 bases). Sequencing was done on a sample of peripheral blood. This TCR came from a man in his 60s with acute or convalescent COVID-19. The CDR3 reads CASSPRQGNEQYF. CDR3 coding DNA: TGTGCCAGCTCACCACGCCAGGGGAACGAGCAGTACTTC.